These T cell receptor beta chains were read from a single sample in a study of cytomegalovirus exposure and HLA in healthy donors. TCRdb keeps only in-frame clones here, not all; method: immunoSEQ multiplex PCR. The sample features around 75,000 clones, with roughly 13% in its top ten. Sequenced: PBMCs. The receptors come from a man in his fifties in good health and CMV-seropositive. Both conserved end residues are part of each CDR3.

J | V | CDR3
TRBJ1-1 | TRBV28 | CASSSRNTEAFF
TRBJ1-2 | TRBV6-1 | CASRVGDVNYGYTF
TRBJ1-4 | TRBV7-9 | CASSLDRTNEKLFF
TRBJ1-3 | TRBV4-1 | CASSQFLFRDRGRNTIYF
TRBJ2-1 | TRBV4-1 | CASRGLAGIEQFF
TRBJ1-2 | TRBV7-8 | CASSSLGQAIYGYTF
TRBJ2-6 | TRBV19 | CAQNGTVHSGANVLTF
TRBJ2-1 | TRBV5-4 | CASSFPPRGNEQFF
TRBJ2-1 | TRBV4-1 | CASSPQGFSSYNEQFF
TRBJ2-1 | TRBV6-4 | CASSDTRQASYNEQFF
TRBJ1-1 | TRBV11-3 | CASLEVRSSNTEAFF